This passage covers 25 T cell receptor beta chains from one sample sequenced in a study of blood T cell repertoires in COVID-19. The data were produced by immunoSEQ multiplex PCR, yet TCRdb's version contains in-frame clones alone and is incomplete. The data contain roughly 150,000 clones, approximately 90% of them singletons. The sequenced material came from peripheral blood. All receptors come from a woman between 40 and 55 years old with acute or convalescent COVID-19.

The chain links TRBV14 to TRBJ2-6; the match to TRBD1 covers 9 bases. The V segment lost 2 bases and the J segment 4 bases; nucleotides outside the gene matches: 3. The CDR3 has 16 amino acids. CDR1 and CDR2 (germline): SGHDN, FVKESK. CDR3: CASSQHRGPGANVLTF. In nucleotides, the CDR3 is TGTGCCAGCAGCCAACACAGGGGGCCCGGGGCCAACGTCCTGACTTTC.

The chain couples TRBV11-2 to TRBJ1-5; 7 bases match TRBD1. This CDR3 spans 15 amino acids. Losses at the gene ends were 2 bases for V and 7 bases for J; bases not matched to a gene: 8. The germline gives CDR1 SGHAT, CDR2 FQNNGV. The CDR3 sequence is CASSLNEGAKQPQHF. CDR3 coding DNA: TGTGCCAGCAGCTTAAATGAGGGGGCGAAACAGCCCCAGCATTTT.

The rearrangement uses TRBV19 and TRBJ2-2; 11 bases map to TRBD1. V was clipped by 4 bases and J by 6 bases; unmatched bases: 13. The CDR3 is made up of 18 amino acids. CDR1 and CDR2 (germline): LNHDA, SQIVND (reference sequence). The CDR3 spells CASSTQSLPGQGAGELFF. CDR3 DNA sequence: TGTGCCAGTAGTACCCAATCCCTACCGGGACAGGGGGCCGGGGAGCTGTTTTTT.

The V and J genes are TRBV2 and TRBJ2-1, with a possible D match to TRBD2 (6 bases). Trimming stripped 6 bases from V and 0 bases from J, with 6 bases between. The germline gives CDR1 SNHLY, CDR2 FYNNEI. This CDR3 comprises 13 residues. The CDR3 DNA is TGTGCCAGCAGCGGGAGCTCCTACAATGAGCAGTTCTTC. Translation: CASSGSSYNEQFF.

In DNA form, the CDR3 reads TGTGCCAGCAGTGTTGGGACAGGGGGCTACGAGCAGTACTTC. Its translation is CASSVGTGGYEQYF. The chain links TRBV2 to TRBJ2-7, with TRBD1 matching 11 bases. Trimming at V came to 4 bases and at J to 3 bases, leaving 2 bases not matched to a gene. The CDR3 totals 14 residues. Germline V gene sequence: CDR1 SNHLY, CDR2 FYNNEI.

This clone was seen only once. V is TRBV6-1 and J is TRBJ2-7; tentative D call: TRBD1 (5 bases). This CDR3 is 13 amino acids long. V was cut by 2 bases and J by 2 bases, with 7 bases left in between. Germline V gene sequence: CDR1 MNHNS, CDR2 SASEGT. CDR3: CASSEQDTYEQYF. DNA of the CDR3: TGTGCCAGCAGTGAACAGGACACCTACGAGCAGTACTTC.

The chain couples TRBV12-3 or TRBV12-4 to TRBJ1-2; a weak D match, TRBD1 (5 bases). The CDR3 is 13 amino acids. V dropped 3 bases and J dropped 6 bases, with 11 bases sitting between them. CDR3 residues: CASSFEGANGYTF. Here the CDR3 DNA reads TGTGCCAGCAGTTTTGAAGGGGCCAATGGCTACACCTTC.

The chain couples TRBV11-3 to TRBJ2-7, with D possibly TRBD2 on 5 matching bases. V lost 3 bases and J 4 bases, leaving 16 bases between the germline ends. CDR3 size: 15 residues. Germline values: CDR1 SGHNT, CDR2 YENEEA. CDR3 DNA sequence: TGTGCCAGCAGCTTGTTCAGCGGAGCGGTATACGAGCAGTACTTC. Translated: CASSLFSGAVYEQYF.

This clone was seen a few times. The rearrangement joins TRBV6-5 to TRBJ1-1, with a weak D call TRBD1 (5 bases). With 7 bases removed from V and 2 bases from J, the gap between germline ends came to 14 bases. The germline V gene encodes CDR1 MNHEY and CDR2 SVGAGI. The CDR3 length is 14 residues. The CDR3 is CASINAGVNTEAFF. The DNA for the CDR3 is TGTGCCAGCATCAACGCGGGGGTTAACACTGAAGCTTTCTTT.

V and J are TRBV9 and TRBJ1-6; TRBD1 matches 8 bases. J lost 7 bases, V lost 1 base, and 4 bases had no gene match. Germline V gene sequence: CDR1 SGDLS, CDR2 YYNGEE. This CDR3 has 15 amino acids. CDR3 sequence (DNA): TGTGCCAGCAGCGTATCGAACAGGGGGAATTCACCCCTCCACTTT. Residues: CASSVSNRGNSPLHF.

This chain joins TRBV3-1 (or the pseudogene TRBV3-2) and TRBJ1-2; D not resolved. The germline V gene has CDR1 LGHDT and CDR2 YNNKEL (reference sequence). CDR3 length: 17 residues. Trimming shortened V by 0 bases and J by 3 bases, and 17 bases separated the two germline ends. This chain's CDR3 is CASSQDLGSGGDYGYTF. Here the CDR3 DNA reads TGTGCCAGCAGCCAAGATCTTGGTTCCGGAGGAGACTATGGCTACACCTTC.

The V call is TRBV19, the J call TRBJ2-2, with 7 bases identical to TRBD1. The trim removed 7 bases at V and 4 bases at J, leaving 12 bases unmatched. The CDR3 totals 16 residues. Germline V lookup: CDR1 LNHDA, CDR2 SQIVND (reference sequence). CDR3 residues: CASTPPRTGVTGELFF. The CDR3 DNA reads as TGTGCCAGTACCCCACCGAGGACAGGCGTCACCGGGGAGCTGTTTTTT.

The gene calls are TRBV12-5 and TRBJ2-2, with D unresolved. Trimming left V 5 bases short and J 7 bases short, with 11 bases between. The V gene's germline CDR1 is LGHNT and CDR2 FRNRAP. The CDR3 covers 13 residues. The CDR3 here is CASGPRIDGELFF. The CDR3 DNA sequence: TGTGCTAGTGGTCCTAGGATTGACGGGGAGCTGTTTTTT.

The chain employs TRBV4-2 and TRBJ2-5; 16 positions agree with TRBD2. V trimming: 2 bases; J trimming: 4 bases; junction bases outside the gene matches: 4. Germline values: CDR1 LGHNA, CDR2 YNFKEQ. The CDR3 length is 17 residues. CDR3 sequence reads: CASSQQGTSGRVETQYF. In DNA, the CDR3 is TGTGCCAGCAGCCAACAAGGGACTAGCGGGAGGGTAGAGACCCAGTACTTC.

J is TRBJ2-2 and V is TRBV5-1, with 7 nucleotides matching TRBD2. CDR3 length equals 15 residues. Germline V gene data show CDR1 as SGHRS and CDR2 as YFSETQ. V was clipped by 4 bases and J by 6 bases; unmatched bases: 9. Written as DNA, the CDR3 is TGCGCCAGCAGCCTACGGACTAGTATCGCCGGGGAGCTGTTTTTT. Translation: CASSLRTSIAGELFF.

The J gene is TRBJ2-1, the V gene TRBV7-2, with 10 bases identical to TRBD2. Trimming removed 5 bases from V and 10 bases from J; junction bases left unmatched: 17. The germline gives CDR1 SGHTA, CDR2 FQGNSA. The CDR3 totals 17 residues. In DNA form, the CDR3 reads TGTGCCAGCAGCGACTTAAAAGCGGGAGGGGTATCTCGAGAGCAGTTCTTC. This encodes CASSDLKAGGVSREQFF.

This chain connects TRBV18 to TRBJ1-6; 9 nucleotides match TRBD1. The CDR3 is 15 amino acids. The germline V gene has CDR1 KGHSH and CDR2 LQKENI. J was trimmed by 8 bases and V by 3 bases; bases with no gene match: 5. CDR3 sequence (DNA): TGTGCCAGCTCACCTAGGGACAGGGTTGATTCACCCCTCCACTTT. Its translation: CASSPRDRVDSPLHF.

V is TRBV30 and J is TRBJ1-2; possible D gene TRBD1, 5 bases. Germline V gives CDR1 GTSNPN, CDR2 SVGIG (reference sequence). The V gene lost 2 bases and the J gene lost 8 bases, with 15 bases spanning the gap. CDR3 length: 13 residues. The CDR3 DNA is TGTGCCTGGAGTCCCGGAGGGACGAGGGGCTACACCTTC. Its protein is CAWSPGGTRGYTF. The full variable domain, its missing parts supplied by reference TRBV30 and TRBJ1-2, is SQTIHQWPATLVQPVGSPLSLECTVEGTSNPNLYWYRQAAGRGLQLLFYSVGIGQISSEVPQNLSASRPQDRQFILSSKKLLLSDSGFYLCAWSPGGTRGYTFGSGTRLTVV.

This clone was seen only once. The V gene is TRBV11-2, the J gene TRBJ2-7, with D unclear. From germline, CDR1 is SGHAT and CDR2 FQNNGV. V was cut by 0 bases and J by 1 base, with 10 bases left in between. This CDR3 region has 15 residues. The CDR3 loop is CASSLDLARSYEQYF. DNA for the CDR3: TGTGCCAGCAGCTTAGATCTCGCTAGATCCTACGAGCAGTACTTC.

The chain combines TRBV16 with TRBJ2-3; D gene uncertain. Per the germline V gene, CDR1 is KGHSY and CDR2 is FQNENV. Trimming took off 2 bases at V and 2 bases at J, with 11 bases between the two ends. This CDR3 region has 15 residues. The CDR3 spells CASSQVFQSTDTQYF. DNA for the CDR3: TGTGCCAGCAGCCAAGTTTTTCAGTCCACAGATACGCAGTATTTT.

The rearrangement links TRBV5-8 to TRBJ2-5; TRBD2 matches 14 bases. Germline assignment: CDR1 SGHTS and CDR2 YDEGEE. J lost 5 bases, V lost 4 bases, and 7 bases had no gene match. The CDR3 spans 16 residues. DNA of the CDR3: TGTGCCAGCAGCCAGGGACTAGCGGGAGCCCGCGAGACCCAGTACTTC. Encoded protein: CASSQGLAGARETQYF.

J is TRBJ1-5 and V is TRBV7-9; possible D gene TRBD1, 5 bases. The germline CDR1 and CDR2 sequences are SEHNR and FQNEAQ (reference sequence). V shed 4 bases and J shed 3 bases, with 13 bases lying between them. This CDR3 region has 15 residues. CDR3: CASSYQTEPNQPQHF. CDR3 DNA sequence: TGTGCCAGCAGCTATCAGACAGAGCCCAATCAGCCCCAGCATTTT.

Only a few counts were recorded for this clone. The V and J genes are TRBV11-3 and TRBJ2-3; a weak D match, TRBD1 (6 bases). Trimming removed 3 bases at V and 2 bases at J, with 12 bases between. Germline CDR1 reads SGHNT; CDR2 reads YENEEA. The CDR3 covers 15 residues. The DNA of the CDR3 is TGTGCCAGCAGCTTTACAGGGTTAATCACAGATACGCAGTATTTT. It codes for CASSFTGLITDTQYF.

The V and J genes are TRBV7-9 and TRBJ2-7; 8 bases align to TRBD1. Germline V gives CDR1 SEHNR, CDR2 FQNEAQ (reference sequence). V shed 2 bases and J 1 base; nucleotides not matched to a gene: 4. The CDR3 length is 15 residues. The CDR3 loop is CASSLTGQGSYEQYF. The CDR3 bases are TGTGCCAGCAGCTTAACAGGACAGGGTTCCTACGAGCAGTACTTC.

The J gene is TRBJ2-1, the V gene TRBV5-6, with a tentative D call TRBD2 (6 bases). Germline CDR1 and CDR2: SGHDT and YYEEEE. The CDR3 has 17 residues. V dropped 0 bases and J dropped 0 bases, with 13 bases sitting between them. CDR3 DNA: TGTGCCAGCAGCTTGGGCGGTAGCGGAGGCTCCTACAATGAGCAGTTCTTC. It translates to CASSLGGSGGSYNEQFF.